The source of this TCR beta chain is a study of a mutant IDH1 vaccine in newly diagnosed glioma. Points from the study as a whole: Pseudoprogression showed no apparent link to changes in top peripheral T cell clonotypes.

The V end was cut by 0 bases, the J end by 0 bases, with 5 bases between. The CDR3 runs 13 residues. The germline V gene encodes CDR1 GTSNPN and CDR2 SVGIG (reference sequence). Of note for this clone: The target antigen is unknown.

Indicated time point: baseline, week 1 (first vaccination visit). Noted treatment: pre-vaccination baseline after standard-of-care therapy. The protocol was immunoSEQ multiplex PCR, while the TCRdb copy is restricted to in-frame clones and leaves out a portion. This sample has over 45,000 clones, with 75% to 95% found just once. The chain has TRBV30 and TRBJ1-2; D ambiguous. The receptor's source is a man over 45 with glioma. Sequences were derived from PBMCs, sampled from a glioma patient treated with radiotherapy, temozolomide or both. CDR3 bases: TGTGCCTGGAGTGTCGAAGCTAACTATGGCTACACCTTC. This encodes CAWSVEANYGYTF.